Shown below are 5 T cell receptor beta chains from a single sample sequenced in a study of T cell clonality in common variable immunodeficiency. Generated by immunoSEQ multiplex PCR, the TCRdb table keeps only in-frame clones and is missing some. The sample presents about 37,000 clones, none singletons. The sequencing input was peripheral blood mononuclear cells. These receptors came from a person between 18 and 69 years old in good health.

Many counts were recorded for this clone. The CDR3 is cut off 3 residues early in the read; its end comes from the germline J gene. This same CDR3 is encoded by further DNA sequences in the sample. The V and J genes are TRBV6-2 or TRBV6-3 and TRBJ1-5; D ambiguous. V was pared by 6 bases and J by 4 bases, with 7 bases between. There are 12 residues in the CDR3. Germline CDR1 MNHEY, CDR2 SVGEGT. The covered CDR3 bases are TGTGCCAGCAGCCCACGGAATCAGCCC. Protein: CASSPRNQP. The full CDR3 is CASSPRNQPQHF.

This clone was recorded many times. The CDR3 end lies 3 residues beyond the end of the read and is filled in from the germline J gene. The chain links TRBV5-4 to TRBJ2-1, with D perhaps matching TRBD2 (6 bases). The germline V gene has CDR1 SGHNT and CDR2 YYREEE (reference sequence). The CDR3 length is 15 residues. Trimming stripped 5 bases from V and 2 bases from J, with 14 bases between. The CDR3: CASSEAGIPYNEQFF. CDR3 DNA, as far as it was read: TGTGCCAGCAGTGAGGCGGGAATTCCCTACAATGAG.

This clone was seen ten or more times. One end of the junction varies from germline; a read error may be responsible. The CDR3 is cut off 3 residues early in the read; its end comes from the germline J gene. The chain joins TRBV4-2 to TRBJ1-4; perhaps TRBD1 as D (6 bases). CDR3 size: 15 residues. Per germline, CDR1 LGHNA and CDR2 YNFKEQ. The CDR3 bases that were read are TGCGCCAGCAGCCAACCAGGGGCGTCTGACGAAAAA. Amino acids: CASSQPGASDEK. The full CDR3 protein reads CASSQPGASDEKLFF.

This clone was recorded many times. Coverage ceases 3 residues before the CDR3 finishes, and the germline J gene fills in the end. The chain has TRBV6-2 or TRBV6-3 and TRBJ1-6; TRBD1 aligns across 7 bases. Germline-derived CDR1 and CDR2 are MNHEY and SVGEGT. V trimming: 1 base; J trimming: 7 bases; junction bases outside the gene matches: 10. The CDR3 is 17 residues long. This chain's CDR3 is CASSYLTGFIGNSPLHF. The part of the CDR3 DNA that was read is TGTGCCAGCAGTTACTTGACAGGGTTCATCGGAAATTCACCC.

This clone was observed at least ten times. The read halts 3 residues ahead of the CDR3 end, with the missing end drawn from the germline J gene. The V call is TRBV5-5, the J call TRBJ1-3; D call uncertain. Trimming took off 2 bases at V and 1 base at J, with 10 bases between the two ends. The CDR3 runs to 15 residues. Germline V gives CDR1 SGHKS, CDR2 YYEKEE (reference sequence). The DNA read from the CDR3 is TGTGCCAGCAGCTTCATCGCGGAATCTGGAAACACC. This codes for CASSFIAESGNT. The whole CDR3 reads CASSFIAESGNTIYF.